These 18 T cell receptor beta chains share one sample of origin, sequenced in a study of identical twins. TCRdb reanalysed the 5' RACE reads using MiXCR and keeps one entry per CDR3 protein. The sample consists of 600,000 to 800,000 distinct CDR3 sequences, approximately 21% of them appearing once. The sample was also linked to a second study, of T cells expressing NK-cell markers.

Sequenced: PBMCs. These receptors were taken from a woman between 18 and 29 years old in good health.

This clonotype was seen many times. J is TRBJ1-6 and V is TRBV2; D gene uncertain. CDR1 is SNHLY and CDR2 is FYNNEI in the germline V gene. The CDR3 loop spans 14 amino acids. V was cut by 7 bases and J by 7 bases, with 14 bases left in between. CDR3 DNA sequence: TGTGCCAGCAATACACAAACGAAAAATTCACCCCTCCACTTT. It encodes CASNTQTKNSPLHF.

This clonotype occurred once. The chain carries TRBV27 and TRBJ2-7; D may be TRBD1 or TRBD2 (5 bases each). There are 12 residues in the CDR3. Deletions cut 2 bases from V and 8 bases from J, with 10 bases between. Germline loops: CDR1 MNHEY, CDR2 SMNVEV (reference sequence). The CDR3 spells CASSLRGDQQYF. CDR3 DNA: TGTGCCAGCAGTTTAAGAGGGGACCAGCAGTACTTC.

The chain is built from TRBV29-1 and TRBJ2-7, with D perhaps matching TRBD1 (5 bases). The germline CDR1 and CDR2 sequences are SQVTM and ANQGSEA. The length of the CDR3 is 15 residues. Trimming took 8 bases from V and 3 from J, leaving 23 bases between them. CDR3 sequence reads: CSPAKDNQRDYEQYF. CDR3 nucleotide sequence: TGCAGCCCGGCAAAGGACAACCAAAGGGACTACGAGCAGTACTTC.

This clonotype was found a few times. The chain uses TRBV12-3 or TRBV12-4 and TRBJ2-1, with D unresolved. The V end lost 2 bases, the J end lost 6 bases, and 17 bases lay between the germline ends. There are 16 residues in the CDR3. CDR3 amino acids: CASSLSGQSSFNEQFF. The CDR3 bases are TGTGCCAGCAGTTTATCCGGGCAGAGTAGTTTCAATGAGCAGTTCTTC.

The chain carries TRBV6-2 or TRBV6-3 and TRBJ2-1, with 10 bases that match TRBD2. The CDR3 spans 19 residues. Germline trimming cut 2 bases from V and 3 bases from J; bases unmatched to any gene: 13. Germline V gives CDR1 MNHEY, CDR2 SVGEGT. The CDR3 protein is CASSYRGGNSGRSYNEQFF. Written as DNA, the CDR3 is TGTGCCAGCAGTTACCGGGGGGGAAATAGCGGGAGGAGCTACAATGAGCAGTTCTTC.

In this sample, this clonotype turned up a few times. This chain uses TRBV20-1 with TRBJ1-5, with D possibly TRBD1 on 5 matching bases. Per the germline V gene, CDR1 is DFQATT and CDR2 is SNEGSKA (reference sequence). The CDR3 totals 13 residues. The V gene lost 3 bases and the J gene lost 6 bases, with 12 bases spanning the gap. CDR3 coding DNA: TGCAGTGCTAGTTATAACCAGGGTCAGCCCCAGCATTTT. The encoded protein is CSASYNQGQPQHF.

V gene TRBV20-1 combines with J gene TRBJ2-7; 13 bases line up with TRBD2. This CDR3 has 12 amino acids. In germline, CDR1 is DFQATT, CDR2 SNEGSKA (reference sequence). J gave up 10 bases and V 6 bases, and 6 bases lay outside the gene matches. CDR3 in DNA: TGCAGTGCCACACTAGCGGGGGGGTCCCAGTACTTC. Its protein product is CSATLAGGSQYF.

The chain uses TRBV7-9 and TRBJ2-5; 9 bases are a match to TRBD1. The CDR3 covers 15 residues. CDR1 is SEHNR, CDR2 FQNEAQ, per germline (reference sequence). The junction had 9 bases not matched to a gene; V was cut back by 5 bases and J by 5 bases. The chain's CDR3 is CASSDRTGEVETQYF. The DNA for the CDR3 is TGTGCCAGCAGCGACCGGACAGGGGAGGTCGAGACCCAGTACTTC. The full variable domain, its missing parts supplied by reference TRBV7-9 and TRBJ2-5, is DTGVSQNPRHKITKRGQNVTFRCDPISEHNRLYWYRQTLGQGPEFLTYFQNEAQLEKSRLLSDRFSAERPKGSFSTLEIQRTEQGDSAMYLCASSDRTGEVETQYFGPGTRLLVL.

This clonotype has a count of ten or more. CDR3 bases: TGTGCCAGCAGGGAGGCGGGCACTGAAGCTTTCTTT. Its protein product is CASREAGTEAFF. This chain connects TRBV6-5 to TRBJ1-1, with D unclear. CDR1 is MNHEY and CDR2 is SVGAGI in the germline V gene. With 6 bases removed from V and 4 bases from J, the gap between germline ends came to 9 bases. This CDR3 has 12 residues.

The chain combines TRBV20-1 with TRBJ2-7, with a tentative D call TRBD1 (6 bases). Trimming left V 7 bases short and J 1 base short, with 14 bases between. The CDR3 consists of 13 residues. Germline CDR1 DFQATT, CDR2 SNEGSKA (reference sequence). CDR3 protein: CSGQTGPSYEQYF. The CDR3 DNA follows: TGCAGTGGGCAGACAGGTCCTTCCTACGAGCAGTACTTC.

In its sample, this clonotype was seen many times. CDR3 in amino acids: CAISDLQGVAYEQYF. CDR3 in DNA: TGTGCCATCAGTGATTTACAGGGGGTTGCCTACGAGCAGTACTTC. The chain uses TRBV10-3 and TRBJ2-7, with 8 bases matching TRBD1. The trim removed 3 bases at V and 2 bases at J, leaving 6 bases unmatched. CDR1 is ENHRY and CDR2 is SYGVKD in the germline V gene. This CDR3 region has 15 residues.

This clonotype was observed a few times. The chain links TRBV27 to TRBJ1-5, with 7 bases lining up with TRBD1. Germline values: CDR1 MNHEY, CDR2 SMNVEV (reference sequence). CDR3 size: 14 residues. V was clipped by 2 bases and J by 8 bases; unmatched bases: 6. The CDR3 spells CASSLGGTVKPQHF. The CDR3, as DNA: TGTGCCAGCAGTTTAGGGGGGACAGTGAAGCCCCAGCATTTT.

The chain uses TRBV29-1 and TRBJ2-3, with a weak D call TRBD1 (6 bases). The V end was cut by 4 bases, the J end by 0 bases, with 23 bases between. This CDR3 comprises 18 residues. Germline V CDR1 and CDR2: SQVTM, ANQGSEA. The CDR3 region has the DNA TGCAGCGTTGCCGGCGTTACGGGACAAATCGGGAGCACAGATACGCAGTATTTT. Encoded protein: CSVAGVTGQIGSTDTQYF.

The CDR3 protein is CASSSGRVGEKLFF. The CDR3 DNA reads as TGCGCCAGCAGCTCCGGCAGGGTGGGTGAAAAACTGTTTTTT. The chain uses TRBV5-1 and TRBJ1-4, with D perhaps matching TRBD1 (5 bases). Germline V CDR1 and CDR2: SGHRS, YFSETQ. The length of the CDR3 is 14 residues. V lost 3 bases and J lost 7, with 13 bases in between.

Only a few counts were recorded for this clonotype. The chain employs TRBV5-1 and TRBJ2-5; D might be TRBD1 (7 bases). The CDR3 has 14 residues. Germline V gives CDR1 SGHRS, CDR2 YFSETQ. The V gene lost 4 bases and the J gene lost 5 bases, with 15 bases spanning the gap. CDR3 coding DNA: TGCGCCAGCAGCCCCGGAGGGACAGAGGAGACCCAGTACTTC. Protein product: CASSPGGTEETQYF.

This chain uses TRBV6-2 or TRBV6-3 with TRBJ2-1, with 7 bases that match TRBD1. Germline loops: CDR1 MNHEY, CDR2 SVGEGT. Trimming removed 8 bases from V and 2 bases from J; junction bases left unmatched: 9. This CDR3 has 15 residues. This CDR3 reads CASHRGGLTYNEQFF. DNA of the CDR3: TGTGCCAGCCACCGAGGGGGCCTGACCTACAATGAGCAGTTCTTC.

The chain is built from TRBV11-2 and TRBJ2-1; D perhaps matches TRBD1 (6 bases). Germline-derived CDR1 and CDR2 are SGHAT and FQNNGV. V dropped 2 bases and J dropped 0 bases, with 17 bases sitting between them. CDR3 size: 18 residues. The CDR3 region is CASSLRGRGPSSYNEQFF. CDR3 DNA sequence: TGTGCCAGCAGCTTAAGGGGGAGAGGTCCCAGCTCCTACAATGAGCAGTTCTTC.

The V gene is TRBV20-1, the J gene TRBJ1-2; no definite D call. Trimming left V 6 bases short and J 4 bases short, with 12 bases between. This CDR3 has 12 residues. Germline V gene lookup returns CDR1 DFQATT and CDR2 SNEGSKA (reference sequence). CDR3 loop: CSAGGESYGYTF. The CDR3 DNA reads as TGCAGTGCGGGCGGGGAGAGCTATGGCTACACCTTC.